This T cell receptor (beta chain) was identified during a study of beta chain features in type 1 diabetes (dated by TCRdb to about 2018). Background for the entire study: Mean age, gender distribution, total cell number and subset yield were not different between patients and healthy donors. A total of approximately 99,000,000 sorted cells were examined across all samples, and RNA yield correlated strongly with the number of cells per subset. The study compared TCRB repertoires of sorted circulating CD4+ T cell subsets between recently diagnosed type 1 diabetes patients and matched healthy donors. Regulatory and stem cell-like memory subsets were isolated from only 8 patients and roughly 8 healthy donors, whereas naive and central memory subsets came from all 28 donors.

To note about this clone: Its antigen remains undetermined. No base-level quality is on record; no much larger clone is a single base apart.

Each donor gave one peripheral blood draw, averaging roughly 100 mL, which was collected into heparinised tubes. Naive, central memory, regulatory and stem cell-like memory CD4+ T cells were sorted on a BD FACSAria II using a panel including CD45RO, CCR7, CD25, CD127, CD95 and CD27. Purity was above 95% for every sorted population. Right away, PBMCs were isolated by Lymphoprep density gradient centrifugation and were stained directly, with no culture step. Samples were stained and sorted in pairs, with one healthy donor and one patient per experiment, so that batch effects were minimized. The entire amount of isolated RNA was reverse transcribed using the High Capacity cDNA Reverse Transcription Kit, so the sequenced TCRB transcripts were expressed ones. Deep immunoSEQ sequencing was performed on naive, central memory and regulatory T cell samples, with an average of around 3.5 million total reads per sample. Sorted cells were lysed in RLT buffer and RNA was extracted with DNase-treated RNeasy Micro or Mini kits, depending on cell number. To prevent cross-contamination, each cell subset was processed individually, whereas patient and healthy donor samples were processed jointly. The immunoSEQ multiplex PCR was used to amplify TCRB sequences from cDNA, yielding 87-bp fragments that span the CDR3 region. Sequencing of the amplicons was done on the Illumina HiSeq platform. In the original analysis: PCR bias was computationally corrected using synthetic template baselines, reads within Hamming distance 2 were collapsed, and singletons that could not be merged were discarded. Reads were aligned to IMGT to assign V, D and J genes, CDR3 length, and insertions or deletions at six rearrangement sites. Clonotype counts were normalized to sorted cell number within each subset before computing true diversity and Gini coefficients with the tcR R package. The overlap coefficient, calculated on TCRB nucleotide sequences, was used to quantify repertoire sharing. Out-of-frame TCRB sequences from naive cells were analyzed to stand in for the pre-selection repertoire. In TCRdb, the immuneACCESS table is reduced to in-frame sequences with V and J assigned. These tables do not hold every clone; where another copy was compared, an unresolved V gene accounts for under half, and the others remain unexplained. The DNA was the basis for D and trimming; V, J and clone size are from that table. This sample has about 900,000 clones in its table, and under 20% of those were observed once. Of the sample, 0.023% falls within the top ten clones.

Results the study describes overall, beyond this receptor: PCR might favor shorter templates, but patient and control samples were amplified and corrected together, so any skew would affect both groups equally. HLA sub-analyses involved small numbers of individuals, so any influence of HLA type on TCRB rearrangement remained unresolved. The naive, central memory and regulatory TCRB repertoires appeared to resemble one another more closely among patients than among healthy donors. Fewer insertions and more nucleotide deletions at VDJ recombination sites were observed in patients with type 1 diabetes, implying thymic rearrangement abnormalities. Because cDNA was sequenced instead of genomic DNA, activated cells with high expression could be over-represented, although the groups did not differ in activation or CD3 levels. A moderate but significant shortening of TCRB CDR3 length was observed in type 1 diabetes patients in all four CD4+ subsets.

Via the germline V gene, CDR1 is SGHTA and CDR2 FQGNSA. From cysteine to phenylalanine, the CDR3 is 15 amino acids long. Only the CDR3 DNA is retained, 45 bases long and in frame from the first base. For this chain, trimming is 8 bases at the V end and 2 bases at the J end, and the number of junction bases without a gene match is 10. The chain employs TRBV7-2 and TRBJ2-3; the junction holds 7 bases that match TRBD2. This sequence was found in a woman between 18 and 30 years old in good health. Sequencing was carried out using naive CD4+ T cells from blood. Explained via the paper, the cell subset or site label denotes: true naive CD4+ T cells. The sequenced DNA is TGTGCCAGCTTCCCTGGACTAGGGGCCACAGATACGCAGTATTTT. This yields the protein CASFPGLGATDTQYF.